The entry that follows covers one T cell receptor (beta chain) sequence. TCRdb reprocessed the 5' RACE reads and stores each CDR3 protein as one record, lacking DNA. The record lists approximately 150,000 distinct CDR3 sequences, of which the ten most abundant hold roughly 2.3%. Germline V gene lookup returns CDR1 SGHTA and CDR2 FQGNSA. The CDR3 runs 14 residues. The sample belongs to a study of monozygotic twins with inflammatory bowel disease. Sequencing used blood. V gene TRBV7-2 combines with J gene TRBJ1-1; without DNA, the TCRdb call of TRBD1 cannot be checked. This TCR was recovered from a human donor with ulcerative colitis or Crohn's disease, or a healthy co-twin of an affected twin (not recorded which). CDR3 protein: CASSQTGLNTEAFF.